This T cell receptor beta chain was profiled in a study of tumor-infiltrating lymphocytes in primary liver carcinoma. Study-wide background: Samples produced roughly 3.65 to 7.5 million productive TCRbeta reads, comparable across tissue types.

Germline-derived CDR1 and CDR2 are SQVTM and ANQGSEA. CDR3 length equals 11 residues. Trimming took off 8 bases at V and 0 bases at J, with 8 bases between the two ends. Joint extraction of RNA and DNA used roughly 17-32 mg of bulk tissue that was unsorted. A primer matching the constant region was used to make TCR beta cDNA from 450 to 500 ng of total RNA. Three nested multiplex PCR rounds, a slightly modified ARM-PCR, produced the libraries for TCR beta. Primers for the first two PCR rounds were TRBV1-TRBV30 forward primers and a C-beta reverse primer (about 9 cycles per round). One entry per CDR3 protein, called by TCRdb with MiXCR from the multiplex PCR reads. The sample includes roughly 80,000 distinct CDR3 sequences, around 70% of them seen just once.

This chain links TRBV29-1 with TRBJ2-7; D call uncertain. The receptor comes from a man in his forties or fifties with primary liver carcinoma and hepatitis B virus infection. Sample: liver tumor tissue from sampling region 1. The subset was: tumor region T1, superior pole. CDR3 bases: TGCAGCATCTCTACCTCCTACGAGCAGTACTTC. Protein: CSISTSYEQYF.